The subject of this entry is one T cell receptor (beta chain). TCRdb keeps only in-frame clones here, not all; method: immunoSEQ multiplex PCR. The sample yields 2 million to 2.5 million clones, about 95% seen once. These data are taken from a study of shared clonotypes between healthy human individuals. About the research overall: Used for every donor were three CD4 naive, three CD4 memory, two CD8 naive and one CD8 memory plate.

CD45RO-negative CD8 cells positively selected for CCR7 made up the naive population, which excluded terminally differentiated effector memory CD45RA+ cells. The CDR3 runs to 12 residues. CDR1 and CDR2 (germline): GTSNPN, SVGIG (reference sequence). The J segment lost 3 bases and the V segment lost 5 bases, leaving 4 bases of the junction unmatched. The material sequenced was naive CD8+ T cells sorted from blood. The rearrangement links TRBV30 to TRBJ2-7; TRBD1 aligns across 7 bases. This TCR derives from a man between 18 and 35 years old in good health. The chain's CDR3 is CAWGQVSYEQYF. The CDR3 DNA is TGTGCCTGGGGACAGGTCAGCTACGAGCAGTACTTC.